The TCR beta chain under discussion was sequenced for a study of molecular identifiers for immune sequencing clone quantification (dated by TCRdb to 2016 to 2019). For context, the study as a whole: For a replicate experiment, RNA from roughly 18,000 or 92,000 naive CD8 T cells was divided into five aliquots, and four of the five aliquots were sequenced. This methods study benchmarked molecular-identifier clustering-based TCR repertoire sequencing (MIDCIRS) and TCR RNA copy counting, using CD8 T cells to do so. Study-level results and caveats: The naive libraries included spiked-in Jurkat TCR RNA (about nine copies' worth), and this RNA is not part of the donor repertoire. Spiked-in Jurkat TCR RNA equivalent to a single cell was reported to be detectable even among 980,000 or so naive CD8 T cells. In CMV-specific effector cells, over 99% of molecules were held by clones above 20 RNA copies, whereas under 1% of molecules were held by such clones in naive cells. When barcode sub-clustering was left out, chimeric consensus sequences inflated TCR diversity, with chimeras reaching as high as 47%. Modeling indicated about 3 TCR RNA copies recovered per cell, compared with about 9.7 by digital PCR, which implies a capture efficiency of approximately 30%. The sizes of highly expanded clones could end up underestimated when identical TCR molecules share a barcode.

Libraries of naive CD8 T cells were generated from roughly 21,000 to 960,000 sorted cells, with 10%, 30% or 50% of the purified RNA used. On a BD FACSAria II, naive CD8 T cells were FACS-sorted as CD8+CD4-CCR7+CD45RA+ and collected into RLT Plus buffer. Approximately eleven TCR copies' worth of Jurkat RNA were spiked into 20,000-1,000,000 naive CD8 T cell samples to test detection sensitivity. Enrichment of CD8 T cells was done with RosetteSep CD8+ T Cell Enrichment Cocktail plus Ficoll-Paque, and ACK red cell lysis came afterward. V was cut back by 2 bases and J by 2 bases, leaving a gap of 13 bases between them. CDR1 and CDR2 are read off the germline V gene (reference sequence) as MNHEY and SMNVEV. The CDR3 numbers 15 residues from cysteine through phenylalanine. The retained sequence is limited to the CDR3, 45 bases, with the frame set at the first base. About this clonotype itself: This clone's antigen is unknown. It has no much larger one-base neighbor in the sample; base qualities were not kept.

Library preparation used PCR. The sequencer listed for this sample is NextSeq 500. Preparation of bulk TCR libraries followed a previously described approach, with the TCR primers listed in Table S5. Total RNA was purified with the Qiagen AllPrep DNA/RNA kit. Before analysis, reads from multiple sequencing runs of one library were combined. The original pipeline was this. Only reads with exact TCR constant sequence were kept, trimmed to 150 nt, and grouped by their 12-nt molecular barcodes. Reads within each barcode group were sub-clustered using a 15% Levenshtein threshold, and quality-weighted consensus sequences were constructed for each RNA molecule. Non-functional sequences were excluded, and lower-count sequences lying one edit away from another sequence were also excluded. Based on a fit of two negative binomial distributions, barcode sub-clusters having less than 20% of the maximum read count were discarded. The raw public data were reprocessed by TCRdb itself: fastp quality trimming at Q25, MiXCR clonotype calling, in-frame beta chains only. Every entry covers one CDR3 protein and lists the most common genes and DNA from its rows. The V and J calls follow TCRdb's processing rather than the paper's. Counted in this sample were 85,000 to 90,000 distinct CDR3 sequences; around 27% of them appeared once. The top ten clonotypes cover approximately 0.78% of the sample.

The receptor comes from a human donor in good health. Some libraries in this study had Jurkat cell RNA spiked in. The sequenced material came from naive CD8+ T cells from blood, with Jurkat cell RNA spiked in. Reading the label with the study, this specimen's cell subset or site is: FACS-sorted CD8+CD4-CCR7+CD45RA+ naive T cells. Recombination joined TRBV27 with TRBJ2-7; the D gene is possibly TRBD2, with 6 bases matching. The DNA is as follows: TGTGCCAGCAGTTTAGTTTCCGGGAGCACCTACGAGCAGTACTTC. Its protein reads: CASSLVSGSTYEQYF.